These 15 T cell receptor beta chains share one sample of origin, sequenced in a study of cytomegalovirus exposure and HLA in healthy donors. The PCR contained 60 Vbeta and 13 Jbeta primers. Libraries were prepared by immunoSEQ multiplex PCR; TCRdb keeps only in-frame clonotypes and omits some of them. The sample consists of about 110,000 clones, 81% of them appearing once. Sequencing input: PBMCs. Receptors originate from a man under 40 in good health and CMV-seronegative.

This rearrangement joins TRBV9 to TRBJ1-2; a possible D gene is TRBD1 (5 bases). Per germline, CDR1 SGDLS and CDR2 YYNGEE. The V and J ends lost 2 bases and 5 bases respectively, with 16 bases between them. This CDR3 has 15 amino acids. The DNA for the CDR3 is TGTGCCAGCAGCGTTGACGGGACGGGACTTTATGGCTACACCTTC. It codes for CASSVDGTGLYGYTF.

This sequence joins TRBV5-6 and TRBJ2-5; 8 nucleotides line up with TRBD2. V shed 9 bases, J shed 1 base, and the junction held 8 bases outside the gene matches. Germline V gene data show CDR1 as SGHDT and CDR2 as YYEEEE. The CDR3 runs to 14 residues. The CDR3 DNA sequence: TGTGCCACCTCCGGGGGGGGCCTCCAAGAGACCCAGTACTTC. Encoded protein: CATSGGGLQETQYF.

V and J are TRBV29-1 and TRBJ2-7, with a tentative D call TRBD2 (6 bases). The V end was cut by 3 bases, the J end by 6 bases, with 9 bases between. The germline V gene has CDR1 SQVTM and CDR2 ANQGSEA. The CDR3 extends over 11 amino acids. In DNA form, the CDR3 reads TGCAGCGTTGACGGGGGAACCGAGCAGTACTTC. Protein sequence: CSVDGGTEQYF.

This chain joins TRBV18 and TRBJ1-1, with D unclear. Germline values: CDR1 KGHSH, CDR2 LQKENI. V gave up 3 bases and J gave up 4 bases, with 18 bases separating them. This CDR3 contains 16 residues. CDR3 nucleotide sequence: TGTGCCAGCTCACCCTCGACAAAGAATATTGGCACTGAAGCTTTCTTT. Translating gives CASSPSTKNIGTEAFF.

This clone was counted a single time. This rearrangement joins TRBV29-1 to TRBJ2-5, with 12 positions matching TRBD1. The V segment lost 4 bases and the J segment 5 bases; nucleotides outside the gene matches: 8. Germline V gives CDR1 SQVTM, CDR2 ANQGSEA. The CDR3 is 15 residues long. CDR3 loop: CSVARDRGLVETQYF. The CDR3 nucleotides are TGCAGCGTTGCTAGGGACAGGGGGCTCGTGGAGACCCAGTACTTC.

This clone occurred a few times. The V and J genes are TRBV5-6 and TRBJ2-7, with D maybe TRBD1 (5 bases). From germline, CDR1 is SGHDT and CDR2 YYEEEE. Trimming took 5 bases from V and 0 from J, leaving 12 bases between them. This CDR3 is 14 amino acids long. CDR3 nucleotides: TGTGCCAGCAGTCCATACCAGGGCTCCTACGAGCAGTACTTC. Residues: CASSPYQGSYEQYF. Full variable domain (outside the CDR3, taken from reference TRBV5-6 and TRBJ2-7): DAGVTQSPTHLIKTRGQQVTLRCSPKSGHDTVSWYQQALGQGPQFIFQYYEEEERQRGNFPDRFSGHQFPNYSSELNVNALLLGDSALYLCASSPYQGSYEQYFGPGTRLTVT.

The chain uses TRBV27 and TRBJ1-1; D not resolved. Looked up from germline, CDR1 is MNHEY and CDR2 is SMNVEV (reference sequence). The V end lost 3 bases, the J end lost 0 bases, and 8 bases lay between the germline ends. The CDR3 loop spans 14 amino acids. The CDR3 region has the DNA TGTGCCAGCAGTTTCTCAGCGATGAACACTGAAGCTTTCTTT. As protein: CASSFSAMNTEAFF.

The chain combines TRBV5-1 with TRBJ2-3, with D possibly being TRBD2 (6 bases). The CDR3 has 18 amino acids. Trimming took 1 base from V and 2 from J, leaving 20 bases between them. The V gene's germline CDR1 is SGHRS and CDR2 YFSETQ. As DNA, the CDR3 is TGCGCCAGCAGCTTGAGCGTACCGGGACTCATCTCCACAGATACGCAGTATTTT. Translated, it gives CASSLSVPGLISTDTQYF. The entire variable domain, with the rest obtained from reference TRBV5-1 and TRBJ2-3, is as follows: KAGVTQTPRYLIKTRGQQVTLSCSPISGHRSVSWYQQTPGQGLQFLFEYFSETQRNKGNFPGRFSGRQFSNSRSEMNVSTLELGDSALYLCASSLSVPGLISTDTQYFGPGTRLTVL.

V usage is TRBV28 and J usage is TRBJ2-2; a weak D match, TRBD1 (5 bases). The CDR3 totals 13 residues. Germline V gene lookup returns CDR1 MDHEN and CDR2 SYDVKM. V was pared by 11 bases and J by 0 bases, with 10 bases between. The CDR3 spells CAGHNTNTGELFF. As DNA, the CDR3 is TGTGCCGGACATAACACGAACACCGGGGAGCTGTTTTTT.

V and J are TRBV30 and TRBJ2-3; 10 bases match TRBD2. Unmatched junction bases numbered 8, after V lost 3 bases and J lost 5 bases. The CDR3 is made up of 15 amino acids. Germline lookup yields CDR1 GTSNPN and CDR2 SVGIG (reference sequence). The CDR3 sequence: CAWRFSGGTVDTQYF. CDR3 bases: TGTGCCTGGAGGTTTAGCGGGGGGACTGTAGATACGCAGTATTTT.

This chain uses TRBV29-1 with TRBJ2-2, with D unclear. Per the germline V gene, CDR1 is SQVTM and CDR2 is ANQGSEA. CDR3 size: 12 residues. The germline V and J ends were trimmed by 2 bases and 7 bases, with 8 bases remaining between them. The CDR3 region has the DNA TGCAGCGTTGAACCCACTCGCGGGGAGCTGTTTTTT. Amino acid sequence: CSVEPTRGELFF.

The CDR3 DNA follows: TGTGCCAGCAGCTTAGCGACGCAGGGGTATCAGCCCCAGCATTTT. It encodes CASSLATQGYQPQHF. This chain uses TRBV7-2 with TRBJ1-5; possibly TRBD1 for D (6 bases). CDR1 SGHTA and CDR2 FQGNSA come from the germline V gene. This CDR3 has 15 amino acids. Trimming cost V 0 bases and J 5 bases, with 11 bases left between them.

The chain links TRBV4-2 to TRBJ2-7; 11 bases fit TRBD1. The V segment lost 1 base and the J segment 7 bases; nucleotides outside the gene matches: 9. CDR3 size: 16 residues. Germline V gives CDR1 LGHNA, CDR2 YNFKEQ. This CDR3 reads CASSQGGDRGLVEQYF. The CDR3, as DNA: TGTGCCAGCAGCCAAGGGGGGGACAGGGGGTTGGTTGAGCAGTACTTC.

The CDR3 DNA sequence: TGTGCCAGCAGCCAGGGCAGCGGGGGCGCCTCGCAGTATTTT. It yields the protein CASSQGSGGASQYF. The chain has TRBV14 and TRBJ2-3; 8 bases agree with TRBD2. With V trimmed by 3 bases and J by 10 bases, 9 bases remained unmatched. The germline CDR1 and CDR2 sequences are SGHDN and FVKESK. CDR3 length equals 14 residues.

V and J are TRBV4-1 and TRBJ1-1; D is unclear. The CDR3 is 16 amino acids. CDR1 MGHRA and CDR2 YSYEKL come from the germline V gene. V was shortened by 2 bases and J by 0 bases, with 13 bases between the two germline ends. CDR3 coding DNA: TGCGCCAGCAGCCAATCTGACCCGGGGTTGAACACTGAAGCTTTCTTT. Translated, it gives CASSQSDPGLNTEAFF.